The 14 T cell receptor beta chains below come from one sample, sequenced in a study of early T cells in non-severe SARS-CoV-2 infection. From the 5' RACE reads, TCRdb called clonotypes with MiXCR, one entry per CDR3 protein. Of some 56,000 distinct CDR3 sequences listed, about 10% are singletons. Sequencing was performed on whole blood. The receptors originated from an adult who was a healthcare worker with PCR-confirmed SARS-CoV-2 infection or an uninfected control (not recorded which).

For this clonotype: A much more abundant neighbour one base away suggests this may be a read error. CDR3 nucleotides: TGTGCCAGCAGCCCGAGTGACACAGATACGCAGTATTTT. Translated: CASSPSDTDTQYF. V is TRBV7-9 and J is TRBJ2-3; no definite D call. Germline lookup yields CDR1 SEHNR and CDR2 FQNEAQ (reference sequence). With 5 bases removed from V and 2 bases from J, the gap between germline ends came to 8 bases. The CDR3 extends over 13 amino acids.

This clonotype was counted only a few times. The rearrangement uses TRBV12-3 or TRBV12-4 and TRBJ1-2; D possibly corresponds to TRBD1 (5 bases). This CDR3 contains 12 residues. With 7 bases removed from V and 8 bases from J, the gap between germline ends came to 14 bases. The CDR3 spells CASTFQGYGYTF. CDR3 nucleotide sequence: TGTGCCAGCACCTTCCAGGGATACGGCTACACCTTC.

This clonotype was counted a few times. The V gene is TRBV27, the J gene TRBJ2-1, with TRBD2 matching 15 bases. Trimming cost V 5 bases and J 4 bases; bases outside gene matches: 6. The CDR3 is 17 residues long. Germline CDR1 and CDR2: MNHEY and SMNVEV (reference sequence). The CDR3 region is CASSPGTSGRLYNEQFF. The CDR3 nucleotides read TGTGCCAGCAGTCCAGGGACTAGCGGGAGGCTTTACAATGAGCAGTTCTTC.

There are a few counts of this clonotype. This chain uses TRBV6-2 or TRBV6-3 with TRBJ1-2, with D maybe TRBD1 (6 bases). Trimming removed 4 bases from V and 8 bases from J, with 14 bases in between. This CDR3 is built from 13 residues. Per germline, CDR1 MNHEY and CDR2 SVGEGT. CDR3 DNA sequence: TGTGCCAGCAGTTTACCCCCCGGGACAGGCTACACCTTC. It codes for CASSLPPGTGYTF.

This clonotype came up many times. This chain joins TRBV9 and TRBJ2-1; a possible D gene is TRBD2 (5 bases). V was trimmed by 2 bases and J by 0 bases, leaving 9 bases between them. The CDR3 is made up of 15 amino acids. CDR1 and CDR2 from the germline V gene are SGDLS and YYNGEE. The CDR3 DNA reads as TGTGCCAGCAGCGTGTCGGGGAGCTCCTACAATGAGCAGTTCTTC. Amino acids: CASSVSGSSYNEQFF. Based on the CDR3 plus reference TRBV9 and TRBJ2-1, the full variable domain is DSGVTQTPKHLITATGQRVTLRCSPRSGDLSVYWYQQSLDQGLQFLIQYYNGEERAKGNILERFSAQQFPDLHSELNLSSLELGDSALYFCASSVSGSSYNEQFFGPGTRLTVL.

This chain connects TRBV20-1 to TRBJ2-7; 11 bases match TRBD1. The CDR3 totals 15 residues. CDR1 and CDR2 (germline): DFQATT, SNEGSKA (reference sequence). After removal of 6 bases from V and 1 base from J, the junction contained 8 bases not matched to a gene. The CDR3 DNA follows: TGCAGTGCCCCCGCGCGGGACAGGGGGTCCTACGAGCAGTACTTC. Protein: CSAPARDRGSYEQYF.

This sequence joins TRBV20-1 and TRBJ1-5, with D maybe TRBD1 (6 bases). This CDR3 has 16 residues. Between the trimmed V and J ends, which lost 2 bases and 0 bases, there was a span of 14 bases. Germline-derived CDR1 and CDR2 are DFQATT and SNEGSKA (reference sequence). In DNA form, the CDR3 reads TGCAGTGCTAGAAAAGGAGGGACAAGTAGCAATCAGCCCCAGCATTTT. Translating it yields CSARKGGTSSNQPQHF.

This clonotype came up many times. The rearrangement uses TRBV6-6 and TRBJ1-4; D not certain. Trimming left V 2 bases short and J 0 bases short, with 4 bases between. Germline assignment: CDR1 MNHNY and CDR2 SVGAGI (reference sequence). The CDR3 consists of 14 residues. CDR3 region: CASSYVPTNEKLFF. In DNA form, the CDR3 reads TGTGCCAGCAGTTACGTACCAACTAATGAAAAACTGTTTTTT.

This clonotype was seen many times. This chain joins TRBV13 and TRBJ2-1, with 7 bases aligning to TRBD2. Per germline, CDR1 PRHDT and CDR2 FYEKMQ (reference sequence). This CDR3 comprises 13 residues. V lost 10 bases and J lost 9; bases outside the gene matches: 12. CDR3 sequence: CANQLRSSGEQFF. CDR3 nucleotide sequence: TGTGCCAATCAGCTTAGATCTAGCGGTGAGCAGTTCTTC.

This clonotype has ten or more counts. The V and J genes are TRBV7-9 and TRBJ1-1, with D hard to call. Germline V gene sequence: CDR1 SEHNR, CDR2 FQNEAQ (reference sequence). CDR3 length: 11 amino acids. The germline V and J ends were trimmed by 6 bases and 7 bases, with 9 bases remaining between them. The CDR3 DNA sequence: TGTGCCAGCAGACCAGCCCTTGAAGCTTTCTTT. Protein: CASRPALEAFF.

The table lists this clonotype with many counts. The chain uses TRBV6-2 or TRBV6-3 and TRBJ2-1; 7 bases are a match to TRBD2. Germline CDR1 and CDR2: MNHEY and SVGEGT. Trimming cost V 6 bases and J 4 bases; bases outside gene matches: 9. This CDR3 region has 15 residues. The CDR3: CASRDGLAAYNEQFF. The CDR3 nucleotides read TGTGCCAGCAGGGACGGGCTAGCGGCTTACAATGAGCAGTTCTTC.

The V call is TRBV29-1, the J call TRBJ2-7; D possibly corresponds to TRBD1 (6 bases). V was pared by 6 bases and J by 1 base, with 16 bases between. The CDR3 consists of 14 residues. Per the germline V gene, CDR1 is SQVTM and CDR2 is ANQGSEA. The CDR3 region is CSVGQNFGSYEQYF. DNA for the CDR3: TGCAGCGTGGGACAAAACTTTGGTTCCTACGAGCAGTACTTC.

This clonotype was recorded a few times. The chain recombines TRBV12-3 or TRBV12-4 with TRBJ2-5; D gene unclear. CDR3 length: 13 amino acids. Deletions cut 3 bases from V and 2 bases from J, with 7 bases between. The CDR3 DNA reads TGTGCCAGCAGTTTGCCAGCTCAAGAGACCCAGTACTTC. As protein: CASSLPAQETQYF.

This clonotype was observed at least ten times. CDR3 in amino acids: CSVGPGGNEQFF. CDR3 bases: TGCAGCGTGGGACCGGGGGGCAATGAGCAGTTCTTC. The chain employs TRBV29-1 and TRBJ2-1, with 7 bases identical to TRBD2. The CDR3 runs to 12 residues. J lost 6 bases, V lost 6 bases, and 5 bases had no gene match. Per germline, CDR1 SQVTM and CDR2 ANQGSEA.